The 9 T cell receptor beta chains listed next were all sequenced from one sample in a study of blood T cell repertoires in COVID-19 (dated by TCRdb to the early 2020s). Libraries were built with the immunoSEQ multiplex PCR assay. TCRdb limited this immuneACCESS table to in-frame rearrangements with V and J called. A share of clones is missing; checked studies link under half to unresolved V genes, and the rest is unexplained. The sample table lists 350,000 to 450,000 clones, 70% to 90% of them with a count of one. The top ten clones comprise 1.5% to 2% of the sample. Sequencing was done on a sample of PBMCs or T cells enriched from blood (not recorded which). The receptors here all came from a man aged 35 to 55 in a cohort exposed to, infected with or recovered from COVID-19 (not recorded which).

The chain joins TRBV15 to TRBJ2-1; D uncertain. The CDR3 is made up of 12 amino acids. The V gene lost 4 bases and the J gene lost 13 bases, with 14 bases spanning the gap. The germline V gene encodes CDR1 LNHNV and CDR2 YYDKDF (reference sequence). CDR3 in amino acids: CATSNYLQVQFF. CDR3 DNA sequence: TGTGCCACCAGCAATTACCTCCAGGTCCAGTTCTTC.

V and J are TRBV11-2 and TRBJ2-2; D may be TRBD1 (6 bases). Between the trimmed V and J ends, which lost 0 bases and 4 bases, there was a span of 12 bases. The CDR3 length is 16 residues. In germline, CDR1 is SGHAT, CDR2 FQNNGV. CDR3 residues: CASSLDQTGGTGELFF. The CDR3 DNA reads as TGTGCCAGCAGCTTAGATCAGACAGGTGGCACCGGGGAGCTGTTTTTT.

The CDR3 DNA follows: TGTGCCACCCGGGACACCCTCTACGAGCAGTACTTC. It codes for CATRDTLYEQYF. The chain is built from TRBV19 and TRBJ2-7; D might be TRBD1 (6 bases). Germline CDR1 reads LNHDA; CDR2 reads SQIVND (reference sequence). V shed 10 bases and J shed 3 bases, with 13 bases lying between them. The CDR3 is 12 amino acids. The whole variable domain, filled in from reference TRBV19 and TRBJ2-7, reads DGGITQSPKYLFRKEGQNVTLSCEQNLNHDAMYWYRQDPGQGLRLIYYSQIVNDFQKGDIAEGYSVSREKKESFPLTVTSAQKNPTAFYLCATRDTLYEQYFGPGTRLTVT.

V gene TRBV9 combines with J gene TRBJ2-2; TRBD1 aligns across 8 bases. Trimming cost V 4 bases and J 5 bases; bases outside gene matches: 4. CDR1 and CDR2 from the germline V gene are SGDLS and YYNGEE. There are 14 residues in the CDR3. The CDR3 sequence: CASSPRTGTGELFF. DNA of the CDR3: TGTGCCAGCAGCCCCCGGACAGGGACCGGGGAGCTGTTTTTT.

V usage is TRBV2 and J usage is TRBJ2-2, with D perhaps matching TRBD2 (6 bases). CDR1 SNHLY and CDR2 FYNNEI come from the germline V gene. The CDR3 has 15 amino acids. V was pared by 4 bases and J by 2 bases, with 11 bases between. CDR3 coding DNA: TGTGCCAGCAGTGGCCAGCGGGCTAACACCGGGGAGCTGTTTTTT. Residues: CASSGQRANTGELFF.

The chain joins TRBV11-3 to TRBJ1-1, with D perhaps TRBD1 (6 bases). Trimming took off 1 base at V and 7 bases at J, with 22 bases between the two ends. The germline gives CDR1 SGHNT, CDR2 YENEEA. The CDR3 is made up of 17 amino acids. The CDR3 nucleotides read TGTGCCAGCAGCTTAGTAAAAGCGCAGGGGCTGGGGTTTGAAGCTTTCTTT. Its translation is CASSLVKAQGLGFEAFF.

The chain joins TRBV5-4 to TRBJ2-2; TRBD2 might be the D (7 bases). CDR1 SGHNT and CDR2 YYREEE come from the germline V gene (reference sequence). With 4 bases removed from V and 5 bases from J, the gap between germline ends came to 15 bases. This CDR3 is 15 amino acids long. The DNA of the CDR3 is TGTGCCAGCAGCGTTGGGGGGGCGCATACCGGGGAGCTGTTTTTT. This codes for CASSVGGAHTGELFF.

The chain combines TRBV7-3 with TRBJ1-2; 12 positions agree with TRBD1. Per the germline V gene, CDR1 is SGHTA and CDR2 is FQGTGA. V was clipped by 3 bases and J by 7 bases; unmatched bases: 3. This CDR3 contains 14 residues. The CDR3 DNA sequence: TGTGCCAGCAGCTTTGGGACAGGGGGCGTTGGCTACACCTTC. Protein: CASSFGTGGVGYTF.

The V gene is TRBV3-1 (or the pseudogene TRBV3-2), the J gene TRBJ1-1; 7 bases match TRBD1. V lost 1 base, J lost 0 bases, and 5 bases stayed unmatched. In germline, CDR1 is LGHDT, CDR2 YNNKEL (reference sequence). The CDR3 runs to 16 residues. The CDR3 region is CASSQADRRMNTEAFF. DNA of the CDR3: TGTGCCAGCAGCCAAGCGGACAGGAGGATGAACACTGAAGCTTTCTTT.